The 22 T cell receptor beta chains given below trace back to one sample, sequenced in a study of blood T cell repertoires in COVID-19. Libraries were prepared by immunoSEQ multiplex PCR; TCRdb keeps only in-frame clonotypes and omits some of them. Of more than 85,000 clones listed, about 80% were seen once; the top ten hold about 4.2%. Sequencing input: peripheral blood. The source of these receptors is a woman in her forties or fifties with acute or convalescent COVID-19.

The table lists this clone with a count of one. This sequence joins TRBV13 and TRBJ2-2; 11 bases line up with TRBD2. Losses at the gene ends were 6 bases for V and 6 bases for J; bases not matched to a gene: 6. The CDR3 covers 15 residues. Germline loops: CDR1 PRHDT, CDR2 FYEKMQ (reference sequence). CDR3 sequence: CASRGPGLAAGELFF. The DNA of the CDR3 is TGTGCCAGCAGGGGACCGGGACTAGCGGCCGGGGAGCTGTTTTTT.

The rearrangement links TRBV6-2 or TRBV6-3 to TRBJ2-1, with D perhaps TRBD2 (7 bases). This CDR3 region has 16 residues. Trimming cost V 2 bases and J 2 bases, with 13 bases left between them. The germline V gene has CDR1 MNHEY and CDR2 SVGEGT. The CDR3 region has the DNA TGTGCCAGCAGTTACCTCTCGGGGGGCACCTACAATGAGCAGTTCTTC. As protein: CASSYLSGGTYNEQFF.

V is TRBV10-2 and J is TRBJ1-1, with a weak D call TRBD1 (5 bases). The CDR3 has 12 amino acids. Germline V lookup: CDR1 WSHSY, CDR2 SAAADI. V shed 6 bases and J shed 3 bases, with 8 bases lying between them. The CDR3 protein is CASSRVDTEAFF. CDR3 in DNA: TGCGCCAGCAGCAGGGTGGACACTGAAGCTTTCTTT.

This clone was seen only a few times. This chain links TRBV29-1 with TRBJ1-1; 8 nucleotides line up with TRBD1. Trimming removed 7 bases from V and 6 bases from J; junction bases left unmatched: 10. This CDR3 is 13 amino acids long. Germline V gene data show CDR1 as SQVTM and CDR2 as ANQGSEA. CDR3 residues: CSARSTGVAEAFF. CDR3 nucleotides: TGCAGCGCACGATCGACAGGGGTGGCTGAAGCTTTCTTT.

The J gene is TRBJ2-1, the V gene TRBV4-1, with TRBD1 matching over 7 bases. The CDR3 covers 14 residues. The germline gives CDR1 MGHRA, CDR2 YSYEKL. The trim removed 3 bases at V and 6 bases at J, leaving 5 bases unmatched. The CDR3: CASSQGQSSNEQFF. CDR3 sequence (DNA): TGCGCCAGCAGCCAGGGACAGTCGAGCAATGAGCAGTTCTTC.

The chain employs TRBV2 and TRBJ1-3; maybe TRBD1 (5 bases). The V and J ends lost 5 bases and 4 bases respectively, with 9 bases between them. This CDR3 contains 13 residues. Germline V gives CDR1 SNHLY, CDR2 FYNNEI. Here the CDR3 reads CASSRDFGNTIYF. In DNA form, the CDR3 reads TGTGCCAGCAGTCGGGACTTCGGAAACACCATATATTTT.

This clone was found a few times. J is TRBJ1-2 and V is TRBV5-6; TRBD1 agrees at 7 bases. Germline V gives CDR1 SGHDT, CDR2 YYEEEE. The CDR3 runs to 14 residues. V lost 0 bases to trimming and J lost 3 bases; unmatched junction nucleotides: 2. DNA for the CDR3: TGTGCCAGCAGCTTGGGACAGGGCGACTATGGCTACACCTTC. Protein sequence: CASSLGQGDYGYTF. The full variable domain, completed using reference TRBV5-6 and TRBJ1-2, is DAGVTQSPTHLIKTRGQQVTLRCSPKSGHDTVSWYQQALGQGPQFIFQYYEEEERQRGNFPDRFSGHQFPNYSSELNVNALLLGDSALYLCASSLGQGDYGYTFGSGTRLTVV.

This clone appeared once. The CDR3, as DNA: TGTGCCAGCAGTTTAAACCTAAACGAGCAGTACTTC. Its translation is CASSLNLNEQYF. V gene TRBV28 combines with J gene TRBJ2-7, with D unclear. The germline V gene has CDR1 MDHEN and CDR2 SYDVKM. This CDR3 has 12 residues. V lost 2 bases, J lost 5 bases, and 7 bases lay in between.

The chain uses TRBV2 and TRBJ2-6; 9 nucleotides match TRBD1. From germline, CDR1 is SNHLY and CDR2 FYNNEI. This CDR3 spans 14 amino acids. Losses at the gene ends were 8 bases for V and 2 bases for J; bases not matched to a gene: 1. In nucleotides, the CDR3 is TGTGCCAGCGGGGACAGGGCTGGGGCCAACGTCCTGACTTTC. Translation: CASGDRAGANVLTF.

CDR3 residues: CASSISSGGADEQFF. DNA of the CDR3: TGTGCCAGTAGTATTTCTAGCGGGGGGGCCGATGAGCAGTTCTTC. This chain uses TRBV19 with TRBJ2-1, with 12 bases aligning to TRBD2. V was clipped by 3 bases and J by 8 bases; unmatched bases: 5. CDR3 length: 15 amino acids. Germline V gene lookup returns CDR1 LNHDA and CDR2 SQIVND (reference sequence).

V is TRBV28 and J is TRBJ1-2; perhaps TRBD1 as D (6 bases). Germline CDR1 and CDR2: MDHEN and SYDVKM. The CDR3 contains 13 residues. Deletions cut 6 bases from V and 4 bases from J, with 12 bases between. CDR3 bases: TGTGCCAGCAGACAGGGTCTAGCCTATGGCTACACCTTC. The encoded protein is CASRQGLAYGYTF.

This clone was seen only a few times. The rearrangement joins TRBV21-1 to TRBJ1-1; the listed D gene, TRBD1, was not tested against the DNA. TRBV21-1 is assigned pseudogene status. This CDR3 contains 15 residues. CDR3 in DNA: TGTGCCAGCAGCCAAGCGGAGACAGAGAACACTGAAGCTTTCTTT. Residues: CASSQAETENTEAFF.

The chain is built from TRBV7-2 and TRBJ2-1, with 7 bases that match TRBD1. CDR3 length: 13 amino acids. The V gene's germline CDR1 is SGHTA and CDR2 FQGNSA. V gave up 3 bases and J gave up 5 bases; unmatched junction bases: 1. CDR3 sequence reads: CASSFDRDNEQFF. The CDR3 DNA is TGTGCCAGCAGCTTTGACAGGGACAATGAGCAGTTCTTC.

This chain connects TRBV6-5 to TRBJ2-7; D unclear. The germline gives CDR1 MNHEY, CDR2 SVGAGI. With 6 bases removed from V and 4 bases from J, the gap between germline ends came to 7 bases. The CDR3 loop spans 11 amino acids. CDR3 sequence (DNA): TGTGCCAGCAGGTACCTGTACGAGCAGTACTTC. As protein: CASRYLYEQYF.

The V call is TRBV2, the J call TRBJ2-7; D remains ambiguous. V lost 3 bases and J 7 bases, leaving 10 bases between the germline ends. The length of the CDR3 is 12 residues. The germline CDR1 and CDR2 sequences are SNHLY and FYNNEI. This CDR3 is CASSDYRREQYF. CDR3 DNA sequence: TGTGCCAGCAGTGATTATAGGAGAGAGCAGTACTTC.

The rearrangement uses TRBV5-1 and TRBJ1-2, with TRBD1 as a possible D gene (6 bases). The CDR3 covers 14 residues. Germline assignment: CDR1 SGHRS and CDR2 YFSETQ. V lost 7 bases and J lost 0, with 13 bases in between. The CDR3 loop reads CASHLQGSNYGYTF. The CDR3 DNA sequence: TGCGCCAGCCATCTACAGGGTTCTAACTATGGCTACACCTTC.

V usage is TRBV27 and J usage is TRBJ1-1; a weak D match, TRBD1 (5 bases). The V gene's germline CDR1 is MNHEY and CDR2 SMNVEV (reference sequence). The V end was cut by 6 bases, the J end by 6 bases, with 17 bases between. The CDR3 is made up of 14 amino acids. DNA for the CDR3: TGTGCCAGCAGACCCTTTGGGGGGAAAGCTGAAGCTTTCTTT. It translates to CASRPFGGKAEAFF.

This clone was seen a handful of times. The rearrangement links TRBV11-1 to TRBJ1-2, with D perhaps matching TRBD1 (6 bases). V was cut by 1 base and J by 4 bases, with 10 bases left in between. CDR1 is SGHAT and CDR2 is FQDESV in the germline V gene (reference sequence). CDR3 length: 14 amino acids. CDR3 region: CASSLDPGVYGYTF. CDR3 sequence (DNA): TGTGCCAGCAGCTTAGATCCAGGGGTCTATGGCTACACCTTC.

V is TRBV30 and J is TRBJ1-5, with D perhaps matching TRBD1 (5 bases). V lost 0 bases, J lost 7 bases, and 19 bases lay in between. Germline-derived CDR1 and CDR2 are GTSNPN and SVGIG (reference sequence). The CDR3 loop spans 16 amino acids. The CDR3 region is CAWSVRGGWVRQPQHF. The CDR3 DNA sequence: TGTGCCTGGAGTGTACGCGGGGGGTGGGTGAGGCAGCCCCAGCATTTT.

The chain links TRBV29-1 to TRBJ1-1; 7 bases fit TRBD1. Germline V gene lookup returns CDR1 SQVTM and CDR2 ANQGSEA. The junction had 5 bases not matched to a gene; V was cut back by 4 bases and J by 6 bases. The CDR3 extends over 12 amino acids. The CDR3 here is CSVVGGLSEAFF. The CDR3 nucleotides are TGCAGCGTTGTAGGGGGCCTCTCTGAAGCTTTCTTT.

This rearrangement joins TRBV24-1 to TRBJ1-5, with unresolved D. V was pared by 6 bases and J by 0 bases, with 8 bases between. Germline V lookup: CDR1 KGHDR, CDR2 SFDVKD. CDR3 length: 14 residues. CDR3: CATSNLNSNQPQHF. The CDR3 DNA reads TGTGCCACCAGTAACCTAAATAGCAATCAGCCCCAGCATTTT.

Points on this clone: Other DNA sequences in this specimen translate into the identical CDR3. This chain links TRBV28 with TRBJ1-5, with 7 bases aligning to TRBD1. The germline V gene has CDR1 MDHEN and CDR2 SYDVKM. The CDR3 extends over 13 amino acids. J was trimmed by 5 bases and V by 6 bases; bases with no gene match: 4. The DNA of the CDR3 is TGTGCCAGCAGCGACAGGGCGCATCAGCCCCAGCATTTT. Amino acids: CASSDRAHQPQHF.